A single sample is the source of the 13 T cell receptor beta chains below, sequenced in a study of blood T cell repertoires in COVID-19. The table came from immunoSEQ multiplex PCR; TCRdb's copy has only in-frame clones and leaves some out. The sample holds 150,000 to 200,000 clones; around 88% are singletons and the top ten take 3.5% to 5%. The sequenced sample consisted of peripheral blood. The origin of the receptors is a woman in her thirties with acute or convalescent COVID-19.

This sequence joins TRBV10-3 and TRBJ2-3; the D gene is possibly TRBD2 (6 bases). Looked up from germline, CDR1 is ENHRY and CDR2 is SYGVKD. V shed 10 bases and J shed 3 bases, with 14 bases lying between them. This CDR3 is built from 13 residues. The CDR3 nucleotides are TGTGCCAGCTGGGACTCTGGGACAGATACGCAGTATTTT. This codes for CASWDSGTDTQYF.

The chain joins TRBV6-5 to TRBJ2-5, with a possible D match to TRBD1 (5 bases). From germline, CDR1 is MNHEY and CDR2 SVGAGI. The CDR3 sequence is 15 residues long. Trimming took 0 bases from V and 2 from J, leaving 10 bases between them. In DNA, the CDR3 is TGTGCCAGCAGTTACTCAGGGGCCCTACAAGAGACCCAGTACTTC. It codes for CASSYSGALQETQYF.

This sequence joins TRBV28 and TRBJ2-7; D possibly corresponds to TRBD2 (5 bases). The CDR3 loop spans 14 amino acids. From germline, CDR1 is MDHEN and CDR2 SYDVKM. Between the trimmed V and J ends, which lost 7 bases and 4 bases, there was a span of 17 bases. For the CDR3, the DNA is TGTGCCAGCACCTCAGCGGCAGAGGGATACGAGCAGTACTTC. This encodes CASTSAAEGYEQYF.

The chain has TRBV27 and TRBJ1-1; no definite D call. The CDR3 covers 11 residues. Germline CDR1 is MNHEY and CDR2 is SMNVEV (reference sequence). V lost 7 bases, J lost 1 base, and 4 bases lay in between. CDR3 region: CASKRNTEAFF. For the CDR3, the DNA is TGTGCCAGCAAGAGGAACACTGAAGCTTTCTTT.

With respect to this clone: Other nucleotide sequences in the sample specify the same CDR3. The chain couples TRBV28 to TRBJ2-1; no definite D call. Per the germline V gene, CDR1 is MDHEN and CDR2 is SYDVKM. This CDR3 region has 12 residues. With 1 base removed from V and 6 bases from J, the gap between germline ends came to 4 bases. CDR3: CASSLSLNEQFF. The CDR3 DNA reads TGTGCCAGCAGTTTATCCCTCAATGAGCAGTTCTTC.

The gene calls are TRBV2 and TRBJ2-3; possible D gene TRBD2, 5 bases. Germline V gene lookup returns CDR1 SNHLY and CDR2 FYNNEI. There are 14 residues in the CDR3. Trimming removed 7 bases from V and 0 bases from J, with 11 bases in between. DNA of the CDR3: TGTGCCAGCAAAAGGACTCGGAGCACAGATACGCAGTATTTT. It codes for CASKRTRSTDTQYF.

The genes are TRBV18 and TRBJ1-1; D unclear. The CDR3 is 13 residues long. The V gene's germline CDR1 is KGHSH and CDR2 LQKENI. Trimming pared 1 base from V and 0 bases from J, leaving 3 bases between. The CDR3 sequence is CASSPLMNTEAFF. CDR3 DNA: TGTGCCAGCTCACCACTCATGAACACTGAAGCTTTCTTT.

In this sample, this clone turned up once. The V call is TRBV5-4, the J call TRBJ2-7; D may be TRBD1 (7 bases). CDR3 size: 12 residues. V was pared by 9 bases and J by 7 bases, with 17 bases between. Germline V gene data show CDR1 as SGHNT and CDR2 as YYREEE (reference sequence). As DNA, the CDR3 is TGTGCCACCGGGACTTTGGACAGGGAGCAGTACTTC. The encoded protein is CATGTLDREQYF. Looking up the rest from reference TRBV5-4 and TRBJ2-7 gives the full variable domain: ETGVTQSPTHLIKTRGQQVTLRCSSQSGHNTVSWYQQALGQGPQFIFQYYREEENGRGNFPPRFSGLQFPNYSSELNVNALELDDSALYLCATGTLDREQYFGPGTRLTVT.

This chain uses TRBV3-1 (or the pseudogene TRBV3-2) with TRBJ1-6; tentatively, D is TRBD1 (5 bases). The CDR3 has 12 amino acids. Looked up from germline, CDR1 is LGHDT and CDR2 is YNNKEL (reference sequence). Trimming left V 1 base short and J 14 bases short, with 9 bases between. The CDR3, as DNA: TGTGCCAGCAGCCAAGGGGGCGAGTCCCTCCACTTT. This codes for CASSQGGESLHF.

The chain uses TRBV6-2 or TRBV6-3 and TRBJ2-5; D might be TRBD2 (6 bases). The CDR3 sequence is 16 residues long. Trimming removed 5 bases from V and 9 bases from J, with 25 bases in between. Germline CDR1 reads MNHEY; CDR2 reads SVGEGT. CDR3 DNA sequence: TGTGCCAGCAGTATTCTAAGGGGAGCTCCCGGGAGACCCCAGTACTTC. Its translation is CASSILRGAPGRPQYF.

The chain combines TRBV15 with TRBJ2-1; 8 bases match TRBD1. The length of the CDR3 is 13 residues. V lost 5 bases to trimming and J lost 8 bases; unmatched junction nucleotides: 5. Germline V gene sequence: CDR1 LNHNV, CDR2 YYDKDF (reference sequence). The CDR3: CATSRQGNHEQFF. As DNA, the CDR3 is TGTGCCACCAGCCGACAGGGGAACCATGAGCAGTTCTTC.

The rearrangement joins TRBV2 to TRBJ1-5; no clear D. Germline lookup yields CDR1 SNHLY and CDR2 FYNNEI. Trimming removed 3 bases at V and 7 bases at J, with 7 bases between. The CDR3 spans 12 residues. CDR3 amino acids: CASSERVQPQHF. CDR3 bases: TGTGCCAGCAGTGAGAGAGTACAGCCCCAGCATTTT.

The chain recombines TRBV28 with TRBJ2-1, with 9 bases aligning to TRBD2. The CDR3 covers 16 residues. Looked up from germline, CDR1 is MDHEN and CDR2 is SYDVKM. The V segment lost 6 bases and the J segment 0 bases; nucleotides outside the gene matches: 6. The CDR3: CASRLPGLASYNEQFF. CDR3 nucleotides: TGTGCCAGCAGACTACCGGGACTAGCCTCCTACAATGAGCAGTTCTTC.